This TCR beta chain is from a study of identical twins. The table lists this clonotype with many counts. TCRdb recomputed calls from the 5' RACE reads with MiXCR, one row per CDR3 protein. The sample records hundreds of thousands of distinct CDR3 sequences, 10% to 15% being singletons. The sample was also linked to a second study, of yellow fever vaccine responses in identical twins.

This clonotype was obtained from a woman aged 18-29 years in good health. Source material: PBMCs.

CDR3 nucleotides: TGCGCCAGCAGCTTTAGCGGGAGCTTTCGCGAGCAGTACTTC. Translating it yields CASSFSGSFREQYF. This chain connects TRBV5-1 to TRBJ2-7; 9 bases fit TRBD2. Per germline, CDR1 SGHRS and CDR2 YFSETQ. The CDR3 is made up of 14 amino acids. The J segment lost 6 bases and the V segment lost 2 bases, leaving 6 bases of the junction unmatched.